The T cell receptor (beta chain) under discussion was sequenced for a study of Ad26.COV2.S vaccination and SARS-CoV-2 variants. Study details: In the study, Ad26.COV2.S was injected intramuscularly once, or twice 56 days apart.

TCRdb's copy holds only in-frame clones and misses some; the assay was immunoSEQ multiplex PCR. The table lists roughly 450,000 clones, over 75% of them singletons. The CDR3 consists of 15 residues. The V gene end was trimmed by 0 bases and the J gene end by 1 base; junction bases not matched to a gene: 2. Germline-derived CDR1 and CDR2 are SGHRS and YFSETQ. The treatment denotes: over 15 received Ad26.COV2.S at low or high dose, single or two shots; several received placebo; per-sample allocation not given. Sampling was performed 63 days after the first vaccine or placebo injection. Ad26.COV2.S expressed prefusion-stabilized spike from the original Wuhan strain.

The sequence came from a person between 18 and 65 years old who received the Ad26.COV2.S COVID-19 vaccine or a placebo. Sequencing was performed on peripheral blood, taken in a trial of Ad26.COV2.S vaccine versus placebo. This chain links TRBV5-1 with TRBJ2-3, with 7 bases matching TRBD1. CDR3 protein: CASSLVGGGTDTQYF. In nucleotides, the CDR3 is TGCGCCAGCAGCTTGGTAGGGGGCGGCACAGATACGCAGTATTTT.